The entry below gives a single TCR beta chain sequence along with its context. Its antigen specificity is not known. No base quality information exists; no much larger clone differs at one position. Counted from cysteine to phenylalanine, this CDR3 has 16 amino acids. Of all the DNA, just the CDR3 is kept, 48 bases in frame from base 1. V ends up 2 bases short and J 4 bases short, with an unmatched junction base count of 8. CDR1 and CDR2, looked up from the germline V gene, are SGDLS and YYNGEE. The immunoSEQ Assay, a bias-controlled multiplex PCR, was used to amplify TCRbeta CDR3 regions from genomic DNA. Per the authors' processing: Nucleated cell counts per sample were estimated from amplification of reference gene primers within the assay. Sequence reads were collapsed and filtered to measure the absolute abundance of every unique TCRbeta CDR3 rearrangement. For each sample, productive Simpson clonality was calculated by taking the square root of Simpson's diversity index across productive rearrangements. TCRdb provides this immuneACCESS table in a form limited to in-frame rearrangements. Some clones are lacking; in checked studies, under half of them reflect an unresolved V gene, and why the rest are absent is not known. That table furnishes V, J and clone size, whereas the DNA furnished D and trimming. The table for this sample lists about 150,000 clones; approximately 80% of them were counted only once. The leading ten clones occupy roughly 7.2% of the sample.

Whole blood was collected in K2EDTA tubes by collaborating institutions according to the institutions' own protocols. For TCRbeta analysis, collaborators shipped samples in one of three forms: frozen whole blood, isolated PBMCs, or DNA extracted from either of those sample types. This sample stems from a study of blood T cell repertoires in COVID-19 (dated by TCRdb to 2020 to 2022). Background for the entire study: Samples from collaborators originated in the United States, Italy and Spain and spanned both the acute and convalescent phases of COVID-19. The material from the prospective study consisted of cDNA or gDNA derived from T cells, B-cell-depleted T cells, or PBMCs. Deeply sampled blood TCRbeta repertoires from subjects exposed to, actively infected with, or recovered from COVID-19 were included in the dataset. A freely available public database, intended as a resource for researchers studying the immune response to SARS-CoV-2, is where the repertoires were released. The samples were drawn from two sources: the first 160 participants of the ongoing ImmuneRACE study, and 950 to 1,500 subjects contributed by 6 global collaborators. The sample metadata nearly always contained a de-identified subject ID, COVID-19 status, age in years and sex. HLA class I and class II types, where available, came from metadata supplied by the sample provider rather than from assay-based typing. The paper as a whole reports these results and caveats: The quantity of clinical and demographic metadata differed by source and by participant and was supplied without curation.

The specimen was peripheral blood. This sequence originates from a woman aged 45 to 65 in a cohort sampled during active or convalescent COVID-19. This chain is built from TRBV9 and TRBJ1-3; 8 of the junction bases match TRBD1. The CDR3 in this case is CASSVGTGVEGNTIYF. Read as DNA, the sequence is TGTGCCAGCAGCGTGGGGACAGGTGTGGAAGGAAACACCATATATTTT.